This TCR beta chain was identified in a study of blood T cell repertoires in COVID-19. Here immunoSEQ multiplex PCR was the method, and the copy in TCRdb shows in-frame clones only, minus some. The sample records about 230,000 clones, around 78% being singletons. This TCR was sampled from a woman in her seventies with active or convalescent COVID-19. Input material: peripheral blood.

The CDR3 coding sequence is TGCAGCGTTGGGCCGCAGGGCACAGATACGCAGTATTTT. It codes for CSVGPQGTDTQYF. This rearrangement joins TRBV29-1 to TRBJ2-3; D unclear. Between the trimmed V and J ends, which lost 4 bases and 1 base, there was a span of 9 bases. Germline assignment: CDR1 SQVTM and CDR2 ANQGSEA. The CDR3 totals 13 residues.